This TCR beta chain was identified in a study of shared clonotypes between healthy human individuals. CDR1 MDHEN and CDR2 SYDVKM come from the germline V gene. V lost 6 bases and J lost 3, with 21 bases in between. The CDR3 spans 16 residues. Partitioning of CD4+ cells yielded a CD45RA+ naive subset and a CD45RA-negative memory subset. Measured with immunoSEQ multiplex PCR; TCRdb has only the in-frame clones, and not every one. The table records 1.4 million or so clones, approximately 98.5% of them present only once. Sample: naive CD4+ T cells sorted from blood. Specified subset: CD45RA+ positively selected. The receptor comes from a man aged 25-45 years in good health. The chain links TRBV28 to TRBJ2-7; D might be TRBD2 (7 bases). The chain's CDR3 is CASSQLGGPPNYEQYF. In DNA, the CDR3 is TGTGCCAGCAGCCAGTTGGGGGGGCCGCCAAACTACGAGCAGTACTTC.